Listed below are T cell receptor beta chains from one sample, sequenced in a study of patients and donors after allogeneic stem cell transplantation. Each CDR3 protein is one row after TCRdb ran MiXCR on the RT-PCR reads. The sample carries approximately 150,000 distinct CDR3 sequences, approximately 35% recorded once. Sequencing was carried out using blood, either unsorted or a sorted T cell fraction (not recorded which). The receptors here all came from a human donor who was either an allogeneic HSCT recipient or a stem cell or donor lymphocyte infusion donor (not recorded which). It is not recorded whose cells these are; they may come from a transplant donor. CDR3s include the opening cysteine and the closing phenylalanine or tryptophan. Fields, in order: CDR3 DNA, CDR3 protein, D gene, J gene, CDR3 length, V gene, clone size. D genes are given only for firm matches. Clone sizes are given selectively: once, few, many, or a class where the clone is expanded.

TGTGCCAGGGGGGCGCAAGTCAGCACTGAAGCTTTCTTT | CARGAQVSTEAFF | . | TRBJ1-1 | 13 | TRBV2 | .
TGTGCCAGCAGTTTAACGGAAAAACTGTTTTTT | CASSLTEKLFF | . | TRBJ1-4 | 11 | TRBV12-3/TRBV12-4 | .
TGTGCCAGCAGCTTGGAAAGGGGGCGCGGCTATGGCTACACCTTC | CASSLERGRGYGYTF | TRBD1 | TRBJ1-2 | 15 | TRBV5-6 | .
TGTGCCAGCAGTCCTCTGATAAGGGGCGCGGGTAATTCACCCCTCCACTTT | CASSPLIRGAGNSPLHF | . | TRBJ1-6 | 17 | TRBV12-3/TRBV12-4 | few
TGTGCCAGCAGCTTAACCCCATCTCACGAGCAGTACTTC | CASSLTPSHEQYF | . | TRBJ2-7 | 13 | TRBV7-3 | .
TGTGCCAGCAGCTTACGGCCCTCGAGCTCTGGAAACACCATATATTTT | CASSLRPSSSGNTIYF | . | TRBJ1-3 | 16 | TRBV13 | few
TGTGCCAGCTGCACGGCAACTAATGAAAAACTGTTTTTT | CASCTATNEKLFF | . | TRBJ1-4 | 13 | TRBV6-2/TRBV6-3 | .
TGTGCCAGCAGTCCGCCCGGGACAGGGAGGTGGTCCTATAATTCACCCCTCCACTTT | CASSPPGTGRWSYNSPLHF | TRBD1 | TRBJ1-6 | 19 | TRBV6-5 | .
TGTGCCAGCAGAACACTGGACCCCCTCTACGAGCAGTACTTC | CASRTLDPLYEQYF | . | TRBJ2-7 | 14 | TRBV5-4 | .
TGTGCCAGCAGTTCCCCCCCAGGGGGAAGGAATGAGCAGTTCTTC | CASSSPPGGRNEQFF | TRBD1 | TRBJ2-1 | 15 | TRBV27 | few
TGTGCCAGCAGCATGATTAGGGGAGGGATCGAGACCCAGTACTTC | CASSMIRGGIETQYF | TRBD2 | TRBJ2-5 | 15 | TRBV28 | .
TGTGCCACCAGGGCGGCATCCTACGACACCTATAATTCACCCCTCCACTTT | CATRAASYDTYNSPLHF | . | TRBJ1-6 | 17 | TRBV15 | .
TGCAGTGCTCAACAGGAGCTTGAAAAACTGTTTTTT | CSAQQELEKLFF | . | TRBJ1-4 | 12 | TRBV20-1 | few
TGTGCCAGCAGCGGGGGACAGCCAAATGAAAAACTGTTTTTT | CASSGGQPNEKLFF | TRBD1 | TRBJ1-4 | 14 | TRBV9 | .
TGTGCCAGCAGCCCTAGGGGAGGGGCCGGGGAGCTGTTTTTT | CASSPRGGAGELFF | TRBD2 | TRBJ2-2 | 14 | TRBV9 | .
TGTGCCACCAGCAGGTTACTAATTCAGCCCCAGCATTTT | CATSRLLIQPQHF | . | TRBJ1-5 | 13 | TRBV15 | few
TGTGCCAGCAGTTTATCGGGAGGGTCGAACACAGATACGCAGTATTTT | CASSLSGGSNTDTQYF | TRBD2 | TRBJ2-3 | 16 | TRBV27 | .
TGTGCCAGCACGGGAGTCCCCGGCTACGGCCAAGAGACCCAGTACTTC | CASTGVPGYGQETQYF | . | TRBJ2-5 | 16 | TRBV6-2/TRBV6-3 | .
TGTGCCAGCAGTCCCCTTAGCACCGGGGAGCTGTTTTTT | CASSPLSTGELFF | . | TRBJ2-2 | 13 | TRBV12-3/TRBV12-4 | .
TGTGCCAGCAGAACAGGCCCTTATGAAGCTTTCTTT | CASRTGPYEAFF | . | TRBJ1-1 | 12 | TRBV12-3/TRBV12-4 | .
TGTGCCACCAGCCCGGGGACAGTTATGGGAGGGCGAGCAGATACGCAGTATTTT | CATSPGTVMGGRADTQYF | . | TRBJ2-3 | 18 | TRBV24-1 | once
TGTGCCAGCAGCGTAGCCCCTATGTATACTGAAGCTTTCTTT | CASSVAPMYTEAFF | . | TRBJ1-1 | 14 | TRBV9 | .
TGTGCCAGAAGCGTAGACGTCATGAACACTGAAGCTTTCTTT | CARSVDVMNTEAFF | . | TRBJ1-1 | 14 | TRBV9 | once
TGTGCCAGCAGTTTTGAGCTTTCCTATAATTCACCCCTCCACTTT | CASSFELSYNSPLHF | . | TRBJ1-6 | 15 | TRBV12-3/TRBV12-4 | once
TGTGCCAGCAGCCCAGGACAGTTTGAAGAGACCCAGTACTTC | CASSPGQFEETQYF | . | TRBJ2-5 | 14 | TRBV7-3 | few
TGCGCCAGCAGCCCGGGTCCGGGACAGGGGTTCCATGAGCAGTTCTTC | CASSPGPGQGFHEQFF | TRBD1 | TRBJ2-1 | 16 | TRBV5-1 | .
TGTGCCAGCAGTGTGGGGGTCTACAATGAGCAGTTCTTC | CASSVGVYNEQFF | . | TRBJ2-1 | 13 | TRBV12-3/TRBV12-4 | .
TGCAGCGGGGGGCGGTTCAGGTACACAGATACGCAGTATTTT | CSGGRFRYTDTQYF | . | TRBJ2-3 | 14 | TRBV20-1 | .
TGTGCCAGCACCTTGCCAGGGGGGATCGATAATTCACCCCTCCACTTT | CASTLPGGIDNSPLHF | TRBD1 | TRBJ1-6 | 16 | TRBV28 | .
TGTGCCAGCAGTTTAGGGTTCGGAAACACCATATATTTT | CASSLGFGNTIYF | . | TRBJ1-3 | 13 | TRBV12-3/TRBV12-4 | .
TGCGCCAGCAGCCAAGAGCCAGGGGTATACAATGAGCAGTTCTTC | CASSQEPGVYNEQFF | . | TRBJ2-1 | 15 | TRBV4-1 | .
TGTGCCAGCAGCCCGCTACCCGGGACTAGCGGGGGAGATACGCAGTATTTT | CASSPLPGTSGGDTQYF | TRBD2 | TRBJ2-3 | 17 | TRBV7-3 | .
TGTGCCAGCAGCGTAGCCGGGACCGGGCAAGAGACCCAGTACTTC | CASSVAGTGQETQYF | . | TRBJ2-5 | 15 | TRBV9 | .
TGCAGTGCTAGAGTGGCCCTCCAGCCCCAGCATTTT | CSARVALQPQHF | . | TRBJ1-5 | 12 | TRBV20-1 | few
TGCGCCAGCAGCCCTCAGGCTGTAGATACGCAGTATTTT | CASSPQAVDTQYF | . | TRBJ2-3 | 13 | TRBV5-1 | once
TGTGCCAGCAGCGCGGTCGAGATGAACACTGAAGCTTTCTTT | CASSAVEMNTEAFF | . | TRBJ1-1 | 14 | TRBV9 | .
TGCGCCAGCAGCTTACCGCTACAGGGGAACACTGAAGCTTTCTTT | CASSLPLQGNTEAFF | . | TRBJ1-1 | 15 | TRBV5-1 | few
TGTGCCAGCAGCTCCAACTACAATGAGCAGTTCTTC | CASSSNYNEQFF | . | TRBJ2-1 | 12 | TRBV7-9 | few
TGTGCCAGCAGCTTAAATACCCCGGGACAGTGGAACACTGAAGCTTTCTTT | CASSLNTPGQWNTEAFF | TRBD1 | TRBJ1-1 | 17 | TRBV7-6 | few
TGTGCCAGCAGAGCGCCAGGGCGCCACACCGGGGAGCTGTTTTTT | CASRAPGRHTGELFF | . | TRBJ2-2 | 15 | TRBV6-6 | .